The 7 T cell receptor beta chains in this list originate from one sample, sequenced in a study of control samples from healthy donors and cancer patients. Repertoires were generated with immunoSEQ multiplex PCR, while TCRdb's copy carries only in-frame clones and drops some. The table shows around 71,000 clones, with 80% to 90% occurring only once. The material sequenced was PBMCs. The receptors come from a woman between 50 and 59 years old with head and neck cancer.

The V and J genes are TRBV7-6 and TRBJ2-7, with 7 positions matching TRBD2. The CDR3 is made up of 17 amino acids. V lost 1 base and J lost 3; bases outside the gene matches: 12. Germline-derived CDR1 and CDR2 are SGHVS and FNYEAQ. Written as DNA, the CDR3 is TGTGCCAGCAGCTTAGGGGACCGCCGGGGGGTTCGCTACGAGCAGTACTTC. Translation gives CASSLGDRRGVRYEQYF. The variable domain in full, with the rest retrieved from reference TRBV7-6 and TRBJ2-7, is GAGVSQSPRYKVTKRGQDVALRCDPISGHVSLYWYRQALGQGPEFLTYFNYEAQQDKSGLPNDRFSAERPEGSISTLTIQRTEQRDSAMYRCASSLGDRRGVRYEQYFGPGTRLTVT.

This rearrangement joins TRBV18 to TRBJ2-1; possible D gene TRBD2, 5 bases. Looked up from germline, CDR1 is KGHSH and CDR2 is LQKENI. The V end was cut by 6 bases, the J end by 4 bases, with 19 bases between. This CDR3 comprises 16 residues. The CDR3 is CASSPLAKEGYNEQFF. In nucleotides, the CDR3 is TGTGCCAGCTCCCCCTTAGCTAAAGAGGGTTACAATGAGCAGTTCTTC.

The chain has TRBV4-3 and TRBJ2-1; either TRBD1 or TRBD2 may supply D (5 bases each). Trimming stripped 0 bases from V and 13 bases from J, with 16 bases between. CDR1 LGHNA and CDR2 YSLEER come from the germline V gene. The CDR3 loop spans 14 amino acids. The CDR3 DNA is TGCGCCAGCAGCCAAGAGGGGCCGTCGGGACCACAGTTCTTC. Its translation is CASSQEGPSGPQFF.

The V call is TRBV7-6, the J call TRBJ2-1, with 11 positions matching TRBD2. Germline loops: CDR1 SGHVS, CDR2 FNYEAQ. The CDR3 runs 15 residues. With V trimmed by 2 bases and J by 9 bases, 6 bases remained unmatched. CDR3 region: CASSLSASGGIEQFF. CDR3 in DNA: TGTGCCAGCAGCTTATCCGCTAGCGGGGGGATTGAGCAGTTCTTC. The variable domain in full, completed from reference TRBV7-6 and TRBJ2-1, reads GAGVSQSPRYKVTKRGQDVALRCDPISGHVSLYWYRQALGQGPEFLTYFNYEAQQDKSGLPNDRFSAERPEGSISTLTIQRTEQRDSAMYRCASSLSASGGIEQFFGPGTRLTVL.

The J gene is TRBJ1-5, the V gene TRBV6-6; D remains ambiguous. Between the trimmed V and J ends, which lost 4 bases and 0 bases, there was a span of 4 bases. Germline-derived CDR1 and CDR2 are MNHNY and SVGAGI (reference sequence). The CDR3 is 13 amino acids. In nucleotides, the CDR3 is TGTGCCAGCAGTTCAGGTAGCAATCAGCCCCAGCATTTT. Translation: CASSSGSNQPQHF.

This clone was seen only a few times. CDR3 DNA: TGCGCCAGCAGTCAATCCGGGACAGAGCCTTTTAACTCTCCTAAAAGCTCCTACGAGCAGTACTTC. Translated: CASSQSGTEPFNSPKSSYEQYF. The V and J genes are TRBV23-1 and TRBJ2-7, with 7 bases that match TRBD1. TRBV23-1 is an ORF, and what it does is uncertain. The CDR3 consists of 22 residues. Trimming took 0 bases from V and 0 from J; bases not matched to a gene: 23.

This chain links TRBV28 with TRBJ2-5, with D possibly TRBD2 on 7 matching bases. V shed 6 bases and J shed 5 bases, with 13 bases lying between them. The CDR3 extends over 13 amino acids. Germline lookup yields CDR1 MDHEN and CDR2 SYDVKM. This CDR3 reads CASSRGAEETQYF. The CDR3 nucleotides read TGTGCCAGCAGCCGGGGGGCAGAGGAGACCCAGTACTTC.